One sample yielded the 30 T cell receptor beta chains listed below, sequenced in a study of T cell responses to AZD1222 COVID-19 vaccine. The data were produced by immunoSEQ multiplex PCR, yet TCRdb's version contains in-frame clones alone and is incomplete. The sample lists under 150,000 clones; 75% to 95% were seen once. The sample in question was peripheral blood, obtained on day 0 of AZD1222 vaccination. The receptors stem from an adult in good health.

The chain carries TRBV18 and TRBJ2-3; no clear D gene. Germline CDR1 KGHSH, CDR2 LQKENI. Trimming shortened V by 1 base and J by 6 bases, and 17 bases separated the two germline ends. The CDR3 consists of 16 residues. The CDR3 spells CASSPLAGPNRDTQYF. CDR3 sequence (DNA): TGTGCCAGCTCACCACTCGCCGGCCCCAACCGGGATACGCAGTATTTT.

The chain recombines TRBV15 with TRBJ1-1, with D hard to call. Trimming removed 0 bases at V and 1 base at J, with 12 bases between. The CDR3 has 16 residues. Looked up from germline, CDR1 is LNHNV and CDR2 is YYDKDF (reference sequence). CDR3 nucleotide sequence: TGTGCCACCAGCAGAGATAAAGGGAGATCGAACACTGAAGCTTTCTTT. Residues: CATSRDKGRSNTEAFF.

The chain has TRBV4-2 and TRBJ2-5, with TRBD1 matching over 7 bases. Unmatched junction bases numbered 4, after V lost 4 bases and J lost 5 bases. The CDR3 is 13 residues long. The germline V gene encodes CDR1 LGHNA and CDR2 YNFKEQ. In DNA, the CDR3 is TGTGCCAGCAGCCGAGACAGGGCGGAGACCCAGTACTTC. It specifies CASSRDRAETQYF.

The chain is built from TRBV6-5 and TRBJ1-5; possibly TRBD1 for D (5 bases). CDR1 is MNHEY and CDR2 is SVGAGI in the germline V gene. The CDR3 sequence is 12 residues long. Trimming removed 11 bases from V and 2 bases from J, with 10 bases in between. The CDR3 loop reads CAGTAGNQPQHF. The CDR3 DNA is TGTGCCGGGACGGCAGGCAATCAGCCCCAGCATTTT.

The J gene is TRBJ1-2, the V gene TRBV18; the match to TRBD1 covers 8 bases. Germline CDR1 reads KGHSH; CDR2 reads LQKENI. This CDR3 is 17 amino acids long. The trim removed 1 base at V and 4 bases at J, leaving 11 bases unmatched. This CDR3 is CASSPLGQGGDSYGYTF. In nucleotides, the CDR3 is TGTGCCAGCTCACCACTCGGACAGGGAGGAGATAGCTATGGCTACACCTTC.

The rearrangement joins TRBV2 to TRBJ1-2, with D perhaps matching TRBD1 (6 bases). This CDR3 contains 13 residues. V lost 9 bases and J lost 2, with 13 bases in between. The germline gives CDR1 SNHLY, CDR2 FYNNEI. CDR3 sequence: CARGAPRNYGYTF. CDR3 in DNA: TGTGCCAGGGGGGCCCCCAGAAACTATGGCTACACCTTC.

J is TRBJ2-7 and V is TRBV28; no firm D call. The germline V gene encodes CDR1 MDHEN and CDR2 SYDVKM. This CDR3 contains 15 residues. Trimming took off 8 bases at V and 3 bases at J, with 20 bases between the two ends. The CDR3 loop reads CASGPVSGLYYEQYF. CDR3 DNA sequence: TGTGCCAGCGGCCCCGTGTCCGGGCTCTACTACGAGCAGTACTTC.

This chain uses TRBV6-7 with TRBJ2-3, with D possibly TRBD1 on 6 matching bases. TRBV6-7 is designated an ORF whose function remains uncertain. V lost 5 bases to trimming and J lost 0 bases, with 15 bases between them. The CDR3 is made up of 16 amino acids. The CDR3 DNA reads as TGTGCCAGCAGTCACAGGGTTGGCCCCAGCACAGATACGCAGTATTTT. It encodes CASSHRVGPSTDTQYF.

About this clone itself: A junction end diverges from the germline sequence, so it may reflect a read error. The chain joins TRBV5-1 to TRBJ2-2; D is uncertain. This CDR3 has 14 amino acids. The germline V gene encodes CDR1 SGHRS and CDR2 YFSETQ. CDR3 coding DNA: TGCGCCAGCAGCTTGAACATTAACACCGCGGAGCTGTTTTTT. Translation: CASSLNINTAELFF.

This clone was detected only once. This chain links TRBV2 with TRBJ1-5, with D tentatively TRBD1 (5 bases). Trimming shortened V by 6 bases and J by 7 bases, and 19 bases separated the two germline ends. CDR3 length: 15 residues. Germline CDR1 is SNHLY and CDR2 is FYNNEI. This CDR3 reads CASSLRDSARQPQHF. The CDR3 nucleotides are TGTGCCAGCAGCCTCCGGGACTCAGCTCGGCAGCCCCAGCATTTT. The full variable domain, completed using reference TRBV2 and TRBJ1-5, is EPEVTQTPSHQVTQMGQEVILRCVPISNHLYFYWYRQILGQKVEFLVSFYNNEISEKSEIFDDQFSVERPDGSNFTLKIRSTKLEDSAMYFCASSLRDSARQPQHFGDGTRLSIL.

The CDR3 DNA reads as TGTGCCAGCAGCCCCCACCCCCTGGGGGGAACGGGGACTGAAGCTTTCTTT. Its translation: CASSPHPLGGTGTEAFF. This chain connects TRBV11-3 to TRBJ1-1; the D gene is possibly TRBD1 (5 bases). The CDR3 has 17 residues. V lost 5 bases and J lost 5, with 24 bases in between. Germline V gene sequence: CDR1 SGHNT, CDR2 YENEEA.

The gene calls are TRBV4-3 and TRBJ1-6; 12 bases line up with TRBD1. Germline lookup yields CDR1 LGHNA and CDR2 YSLEER. The CDR3 is 17 residues long. J gave up 10 bases and V 0 bases, and 7 bases lay outside the gene matches. CDR3 sequence: CASSQDGTGQGASPLHF. CDR3 sequence (DNA): TGCGCCAGCAGCCAAGATGGGACGGGACAGGGGGCGTCACCCCTCCACTTT.

This clone came up once. The chain recombines TRBV6-1 with TRBJ2-1; 13 bases line up with TRBD2. Germline CDR1 MNHNS, CDR2 SASEGT. There are 17 residues in the CDR3. Trimming at V came to 2 bases and at J to 5 bases, leaving 6 bases not matched to a gene. The CDR3 DNA sequence: TGTGCCAGCAGTGAAACTAGCGGGAGGGCCGGCGACAATGAGCAGTTCTTC. Protein: CASSETSGRAGDNEQFF.

This clone has just one count. The chain carries TRBV5-1 and TRBJ2-7; D might be TRBD1 (7 bases). The germline gives CDR1 SGHRS, CDR2 YFSETQ. Trimming stripped 0 bases from V and 5 bases from J, with 18 bases between. The CDR3 is 16 residues long. CDR3 loop: CASSLARREQGDEQYF. The CDR3 DNA sequence: TGCGCCAGCAGCTTGGCCCGTCGGGAGCAGGGGGACGAGCAGTACTTC.

The chain recombines TRBV13 with TRBJ2-3; D is unresolved. The CDR3 sequence is 12 residues long. V was cut by 0 bases and J by 6 bases, with 4 bases left in between. CDR1 and CDR2 from the germline V gene are PRHDT and FYEKMQ (reference sequence). Written as DNA, the CDR3 is TGTGCCAGCAGCTTAGGGACGGATACGCAGTATTTT. Residues: CASSLGTDTQYF.

This CDR3 is CALGSGPTNEKLFF. CDR3 nucleotide sequence: TGTGCCTTGGGGTCCGGACCAACTAATGAAAAACTGTTTTTT. The chain combines TRBV30 with TRBJ1-4, with D unclear. Germline-derived CDR1 and CDR2 are GTSNPN and SVGIG (reference sequence). The CDR3 is 14 amino acids. With 7 bases removed from V and 0 bases from J, the gap between germline ends came to 12 bases.

The chain couples TRBV7-2 to TRBJ2-7; D is ambiguous. This CDR3 spans 15 amino acids. Germline CDR1 SGHTA, CDR2 FQGNSA. Trimming left V 5 bases short and J 9 bases short, with 23 bases between. This CDR3 reads CASSTDGVPLVLQYF. In DNA form, the CDR3 reads TGTGCCAGCAGCACCGACGGAGTACCCCTAGTCTTGCAGTACTTC.

The chain is built from TRBV12-3 or TRBV12-4 and TRBJ1-5; 7 bases are shared with TRBD1. With V trimmed by 4 bases and J by 6 bases, 3 bases remained unmatched. CDR3 length: 13 residues. The CDR3 coding sequence is TGTGCCAGCAGTTATCAGGGGGGTCAGCCCCAGCATTTT. Translation gives CASSYQGGQPQHF.

This chain uses TRBV5-4 with TRBJ2-3, with a possible D match to TRBD1 (6 bases). The CDR3 contains 15 residues. Germline V gives CDR1 SGHNT, CDR2 YYREEE (reference sequence). Trimming took 2 bases from V and 0 from J, leaving 10 bases between them. The CDR3 nucleotides read TGTGCCAGCAGCTTTGCCCAGGGGAGCACAGATACGCAGTATTTT. Translating gives CASSFAQGSTDTQYF.

The V gene is TRBV7-8, the J gene TRBJ2-3, with 12 positions matching TRBD2. The CDR3 spans 17 residues. Germline trimming cut 5 bases from V and 6 bases from J; bases unmatched to any gene: 12. CDR1 and CDR2 from the germline V gene are SGHVS and FQNEAQ. The CDR3 DNA follows: TGTGCCAGCAGCCCGACCTGGACTAGCGGGGATAGGGATACGCAGTATTTT. Translated, it gives CASSPTWTSGDRDTQYF. The entire variable domain, with the rest obtained from reference TRBV7-8 and TRBJ2-3, is as follows: GAGVSQSPRYKVAKRGQDVALRCDPISGHVSLFWYQQALGQGPEFLTYFQNEAQLDKSGLPSDRFFAERPEGSVSTLKIQRTQQEDSAVYLCASSPTWTSGDRDTQYFGPGTRLTVL.

This sequence joins TRBV30 and TRBJ1-2; the D gene is possibly TRBD1 (6 bases). The germline V gene encodes CDR1 GTSNPN and CDR2 SVGIG (reference sequence). V lost 2 bases to trimming and J lost 8 bases, with 15 bases between them. The CDR3 length is 13 residues. CDR3: CAWSLQGHRGYTF. The CDR3 nucleotides are TGTGCCTGGAGTCTCCAGGGACACCGCGGCTACACCTTC. Complete variable domain (other parts from reference TRBV30 and TRBJ1-2): SQTIHQWPATLVQPVGSPLSLECTVEGTSNPNLYWYRQAAGRGLQLLFYSVGIGQISSEVPQNLSASRPQDRQFILSSKKLLLSDSGFYLCAWSLQGHRGYTFGSGTRLTVV.

The chain carries TRBV9 and TRBJ2-3, with TRBD2 identical over 10 bases. The CDR3 contains 17 residues. The germline V gene encodes CDR1 SGDLS and CDR2 YYNGEE. V was clipped by 2 bases and J by 4 bases; unmatched bases: 10. Here the CDR3 DNA reads TGTGCCAGCAGCGTCGACCCCCCCGGACTAGCGGCAGATACGCAGTATTTT. Translated, it gives CASSVDPPGLAADTQYF.

The V call is TRBV7-9, the J call TRBJ2-5; no clear D gene. The CDR3 consists of 14 residues. V gave up 2 bases and J gave up 1 base, with 8 bases separating them. Germline V lookup: CDR1 SEHNR, CDR2 FQNEAQ (reference sequence). The chain's CDR3 is CASSLIGTQETQYF. CDR3 nucleotides: TGTGCCAGCAGCTTAATAGGCACCCAAGAGACCCAGTACTTC.

This chain joins TRBV19 and TRBJ2-3; 9 nucleotides line up with TRBD1. V gave up 6 bases and J gave up 3 bases; unmatched junction bases: 10. Looked up from germline, CDR1 is LNHDA and CDR2 is SQIVND (reference sequence). CDR3 length: 16 residues. The CDR3 loop reads CASRERGQGRTDTQYF. The DNA for the CDR3 is TGTGCCAGTAGGGAAAGAGGACAGGGGAGGACAGATACGCAGTATTTT.

This clone was picked up one time. V and J are TRBV7-9 and TRBJ2-2; D possibly uses TRBD1 or TRBD2 (5 bases each). V lost 5 bases and J lost 1, with 23 bases in between. The V gene's germline CDR1 is SEHNR and CDR2 FQNEAQ (reference sequence). The CDR3 consists of 19 residues. The DNA for the CDR3 is TGTGCCAGCAGCAAACTTAGGGGAGTGGGTTCCATGAACACCGGGGAGCTGTTTTTT. Translation: CASSKLRGVGSMNTGELFF.

For the CDR3, the DNA is TGTGCCAGCAGTGAAGGGGCCTACGAGCAGTACTTC. Amino acids: CASSEGAYEQYF. The chain is built from TRBV2 and TRBJ2-7; D gene unclear. The CDR3 spans 12 residues. The V and J ends lost 1 base and 2 bases respectively, with 3 bases between them. Germline V lookup: CDR1 SNHLY, CDR2 FYNNEI.

About this clone: The same CDR3 can be traced to other DNA sequences in this sample. The CDR3 DNA reads as TGTGCCAGCAGTGAATTCGGGGGGACTAGCCCTTACAATGAGCAGTTCTTC. Amino acid sequence: CASSEFGGTSPYNEQFF. The J gene is TRBJ2-1, the V gene TRBV2; TRBD2 matches 9 bases. Trimming at V came to 2 bases and at J to 4 bases, leaving 9 bases not matched to a gene. The CDR3 loop spans 17 amino acids. Germline values: CDR1 SNHLY, CDR2 FYNNEI.

The chain is built from TRBV5-1 and TRBJ2-7; D is ambiguous. The ends were cut back, 2 bases at V and 6 bases at J, with 12 bases in the middle. The CDR3 loop spans 13 amino acids. From germline, CDR1 is SGHRS and CDR2 YFSETQ. CDR3: CASSFGGVGEQYF. CDR3 in DNA: TGCGCCAGCAGCTTCGGCGGAGTTGGCGAGCAGTACTTC.

This chain joins TRBV2 and TRBJ1-1, with D possibly TRBD1 on 5 matching bases. The V gene lost 8 bases and the J gene lost 4 bases, with 8 bases spanning the gap. CDR3 size: 11 residues. CDR1 and CDR2 from the germline V gene are SNHLY and FYNNEI. The CDR3 DNA is TGTGCCAGCGGCGGGGGCACTGAAGCTTTCTTT. The encoded protein is CASGGGTEAFF.

CDR3 DNA: TGTGCCAGTAGTATCGGGGGTGGTAGGGGGGCCAACGTCCTGACTTTC. It codes for CASSIGGGRGANVLTF. The V call is TRBV19, the J call TRBJ2-6; D possibly corresponds to TRBD2 (6 bases). There are 16 residues in the CDR3. Trimming left V 3 bases short and J 4 bases short, with 13 bases between. Germline values: CDR1 LNHDA, CDR2 SQIVND (reference sequence).